Sequencing of this TCR beta chain was carried out in a study of shared clonotypes between healthy human individuals. The germline CDR1 and CDR2 sequences are SGHDT and YYEEEE. The V and J ends lost 5 bases and 4 bases respectively, with 9 bases between them. This CDR3 is built from 12 residues. Source study methods: ImmunoSEQ output lacked quality scores and full-length reads, limiting matched filtering. Produced via immunoSEQ multiplex PCR; TCRdb's table is partial and in-frame only. That table gives V, J and clone size, and the DNA gave D and trimming. Of millions of clones listed, over 85% are singletons.

This TCR derives from a man younger than 35 in good health. This rearrangement joins TRBV5-6 to TRBJ1-1, with D perhaps TRBD1 (5 bases). The specimen was naive CD4+ T cells sorted from blood. Subset defined: CD45RA+ positively selected. CDR3 loop: CASSRQSTEAFF. The CDR3 coding sequence is TGTGCCAGCAGTAGACAGAGCACTGAAGCTTTCTTT.